These T cell receptor beta chains were read from a single sample in a study of T cells in Graves' hyperthyroidism and ophthalmopathy. From the multiplex PCR reads, TCRdb called clonotypes with MiXCR, one entry per CDR3 protein. The repertoire includes some 50,000 distinct CDR3 sequences, under 50% of them detected once, and 8% to 10% sits in the top ten. The source material was blood. The receptors shown here come from a woman between 50 and 59 years old with Graves' ophthalmopathy. Both conserved end residues are part of each CDR3. D genes are given only for firm matches. Rows may omit the clone size; those that give it use once, few, many or a size class.

V	size	D	J	DNA	CDR3
TRBV7-3	few	TRBD1	TRBJ2-7	TGTGCCAGCAGCGGGACAGGGGCCTACGAGCAGTACTTC	CASSGTGAYEQYF
TRBV7-8	many	TRBD2	TRBJ2-1	TGTGCCAGCAGCTTAAGAGCGGGAGGGCTAAATGAGCAGTTCTTC	CASSLRAGGLNEQFF
TRBV19	many	.	TRBJ1-6	TGTGCCAGTAGTATAGCGGTGGTATCAAGGAATTCACCCCTCCACTTT	CASSIAVVSRNSPLHF
TRBV3-1	.	.	TRBJ2-7	TGTGCCAGCAGCCAAGAGGTGGTCTTTCATGAGCAGTACTTC	CASSQEVVFHEQYF
TRBV30	.	TRBD1	TRBJ1-1	TGTGCCGGTGGGACAGCCACTGAAGCTTTCTTT	CAGGTATEAFF
TRBV9	.	.	TRBJ2-6	TGTGCCAGCAGCGAGGACAGCTCTGGGGCCAACGTCCTGACTTTC	CASSEDSSGANVLTF
TRBV11-3	many	TRBD1	TRBJ2-7	TGTGCCAGCAGCTCCGGGACAGGGACGCGAGAGCAGTACTTC	CASSSGTGTREQYF
TRBV7-9	.	TRBD2	TRBJ2-7	TGTGCCAGCAGCTTAGCGGGACTAGCTTACGAGCAGTACTTC	CASSLAGLAYEQYF
TRBV6-1	many	TRBD2	TRBJ2-3	TGTGCCAGCAGTGAAGTCGTCGGGGGGGCCATAGATACGCAGTATTTT	CASSEVVGGAIDTQYF
TRBV19	.	.	TRBJ2-3	TGTGCCAGTAGTATAAGGGGGGCCTCGCGGGATACGCAGTATTTT	CASSIRGASRDTQYF
TRBV5-5	many	.	TRBJ1-1	TGTGCCAGCAGCACGGACAGATTAGCCGACACTGAAGCTTTCTTT	CASSTDRLADTEAFF
TRBV5-6	few	TRBD2	TRBJ2-5	TGTGCCAGCAGCTCTAGCGGGAGTTTGAAGACCCAGTACTTC	CASSSSGSLKTQYF
TRBV5-1	many	.	TRBJ2-1	TGCGCCAGCAGCCTGACAGCTACCAAGTACAATGAGCAGTTCTTC	CASSLTATKYNEQFF
TRBV2	once	TRBD1	TRBJ2-7	TGTGCCACGTCCGGGACAGGGGGATATGGGCAGTACTTC	CATSGTGGYGQYF
TRBV5-5	.	.	TRBJ2-7	TGTGCCAGCAGCTCCCCAGGGAGCTACGAGCAGTACTTC	CASSSPGSYEQYF
TRBV5-4	.	TRBD2	TRBJ2-7	TGTGCCAGCAGCGGGAGGGCGGCCGACACGGACGAGCAGTACTTC	CASSGRAADTDEQYF
TRBV20-1	few	.	TRBJ2-1	TGCAGTGCGTTGGGGAGTCTCTCCTACAATGAGCAGTTCTTC	CSALGSLSYNEQFF
TRBV7-3	many	TRBD2	TRBJ2-1	TGTGCCAGCAGCTCACTAGCGGGGGGGATGAATGAGCAGTTCTTC	CASSSLAGGMNEQFF
TRBV12-3/TRBV12-4	many	TRBD2	TRBJ2-5	TGTGCCAGCAGTCCAGGGACTAGCGGGGTGGAGACCCAGTACTTC	CASSPGTSGVETQYF
TRBV7-3	many	.	TRBJ2-7	TGTGCCAGCAGCTTATCCGGACCACCCTACGAGCAGTACTTC	CASSLSGPPYEQYF
TRBV19	many	.	TRBJ2-3	TGTGCCAGTAGTATCCGATCCTGGGCGGAAAGCACAGATACGCAGTATTTT	CASSIRSWAESTDTQYF
TRBV7-6	many	.	TRBJ2-5	TGTGCCAGCAGCCTCACGCAGTCCCAAGAGACCCAGTACTTC	CASSLTQSQETQYF
TRBV15	many	.	TRBJ1-1	TGTGCCACCAGCAGAAAGTCGGGAGGGCTGTGGGAAGCTTTCTTT	CATSRKSGGLWEAFF
TRBV19	.	.	TRBJ1-4	TGTGCCACCCGTGATCCAGGAAATGGAAAACTGTTTTTT	CATRDPGNGKLFF
TRBV20-1	many	TRBD1	TRBJ2-5	TGCAGTGCTAGTGGCTGGGACAGGGCTGAGACCCAGTACTTC	CSASGWDRAETQYF
TRBV4-1	many	TRBD2	TRBJ2-7	TGCGCCAGCAGCCGCTTCCCTAGCGGGAGGGTCCACGAGCAGTACTTC	CASSRFPSGRVHEQYF
TRBV10-3	.	TRBD1	TRBJ2-3	TGTGCCATCAGTGAGCCCGGGACAGTTAGCACAGATACGCAGTATTTT	CAISEPGTVSTDTQYF
TRBV29-1	.	TRBD1	TRBJ2-1	TGCAGCTTAGGGACAGGGGTCCCCAATGAGCAGTTCTTC	CSLGTGVPNEQFF
TRBV7-2	many	.	TRBJ2-7	TGTGCCAGCAGTGGCCGTCCAGAAACCTACGAGCAGTACTTC	CASSGRPETYEQYF
TRBV7-7	.	.	TRBJ2-1	TGTGCCAGCAGCTTAGGGGGACCTTACAATGAGCAGTTCTTC	CASSLGGPYNEQFF
TRBV7-6	many	TRBD1	TRBJ2-3	TGTGCCAGCAGCGCCCGACAGGGGTTTCGCACAGATACGCAGTATTTT	CASSARQGFRTDTQYF
TRBV7-2	.	.	TRBJ2-2	TGTGCCAGCAGCTTAGGCGCGACCGGGAGGGAGCTGTTTTTT	CASSLGATGRELFF
TRBV27	.	.	TRBJ1-5	TGTGCCAGCAGCCTCAGTGTTTCGGGAGGGAGTCAGCCCCAGCATTTT	CASSLSVSGGSQPQHF
TRBV20-1	many	TRBD2	TRBJ2-2	TGCAGTGCTAGAGACTTAGCGGGAACGGTAACCGGGGAGCTGTTTTTT	CSARDLAGTVTGELFF
TRBV29-1	.	TRBD2	TRBJ2-3	TGCAGCGTAAGACTAGCGGGAAGCTCCTACAATGAGCAGTATTTT	CSVRLAGSSYNEQYF
TRBV7-8	many	TRBD2	TRBJ2-2	TGTGCCAGCACCTTAGCGGGGGGGCTGAACACCGGGGAGCTGTTTTTT	CASTLAGGLNTGELFF
TRBV12-3/TRBV12-4	many	.	TRBJ2-7	TGTGCCAGCAGCTCCGGGGCCTACGAGCAGTACTTC	CASSSGAYEQYF
TRBV6-2/TRBV6-3	many	.	TRBJ2-7	TGTGCCAGCACCCTAGGGGGGAACTACGAGCAGTACTTC	CASTLGGNYEQYF
TRBV10-1	.	.	TRBJ2-1	TGCGCCAGCAGCGACCAACGAAGCTCCTACAATGAGCAGTTCTTC	CASSDQRSSYNEQFF
TRBV7-2	many	.	TRBJ1-5	TGTGCCAGCAGCCCCTCGGGGGTCCTAGAGCCCCAGCATTTT	CASSPSGVLEPQHF
TRBV9	.	.	TRBJ2-5	TGTGCCAGCAGCGTAACGGGCCAACAAGAGACCCAGTACTTC	CASSVTGQQETQYF
TRBV13	many	.	TRBJ2-5	TGTGCCAGCAGCTTAGAACAAGAGACCCAGTACTTC	CASSLEQETQYF
TRBV7-6	many	.	TRBJ2-1	TGTGCCAGCAGCTTAGTCGGAAACAATGAGCAGTTCTTC	CASSLVGNNEQFF
TRBV2	.	TRBD2	TRBJ2-5	TGTGTCGGAGCTAGGGGCCCAGCGGGAGGGCCTAGCCAAGAGACCCAGTACTTC	CVGARGPAGGPSQETQYF
TRBV20-1	.	.	TRBJ2-3	TGCAGTGCCGCCGGGAACGGACTGGCGGTAACAATTACGCAGTATTTT	CSAAGNGLAVTITQYF
TRBV12-3/TRBV12-4	once	.	TRBJ2-3	TGTGCCAGCAGTTTCAAGGCAAGTACAGATACGCAGTATTTT	CASSFKASTDTQYF
TRBV2	.	.	TRBJ1-1	TGTGCCAGCAGTGAAGCGTCTGGCAGGGTGGCTTTCTTT	CASSEASGRVAFF